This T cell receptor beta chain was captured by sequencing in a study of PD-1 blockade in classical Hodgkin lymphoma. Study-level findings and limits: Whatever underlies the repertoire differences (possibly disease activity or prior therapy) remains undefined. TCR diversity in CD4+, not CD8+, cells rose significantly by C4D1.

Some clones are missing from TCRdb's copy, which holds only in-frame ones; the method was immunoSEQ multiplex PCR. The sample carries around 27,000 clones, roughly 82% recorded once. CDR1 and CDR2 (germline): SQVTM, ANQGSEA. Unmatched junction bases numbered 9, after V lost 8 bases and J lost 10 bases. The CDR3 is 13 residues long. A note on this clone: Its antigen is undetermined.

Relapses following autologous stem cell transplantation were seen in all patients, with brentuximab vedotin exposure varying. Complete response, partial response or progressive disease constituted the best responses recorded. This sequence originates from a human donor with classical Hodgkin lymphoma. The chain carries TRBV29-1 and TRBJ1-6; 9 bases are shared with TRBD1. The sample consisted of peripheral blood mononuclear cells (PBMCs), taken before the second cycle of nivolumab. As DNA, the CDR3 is TGCAGCACACGGACAGGGGAAGGGTCACCCCTCCACTTT. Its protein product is CSTRTGEGSPLHF.